The T cell receptor (beta chain) described here comes from a study of shared T cell receptors in the human thymus. Assay: immunoSEQ multiplex PCR; the TCRdb copy retains only in-frame clones and omits some. The data show some 760,000 clones, over 75% seen once. With 0 bases removed from V and 7 bases from J, the gap between germline ends came to 13 bases. The germline CDR1 and CDR2 sequences are MNHEY and SMNVEV (reference sequence). The CDR3 extends over 15 amino acids. These data are also associated with another study on human thymus T cells. Turning to that study: Thymic material originated from resections removed in the course of corrective heart surgery. It looked as if thymic and blood repertoires used V and J genes in a biased way. Related work found strong thymic repertoire overlap between unrelated individuals.

This sequence joins TRBV27 and TRBJ2-1, with a possible D match to TRBD2 (5 bases). The sequencing sample was made of thymocytes. This TCR was recovered from a girl in the first two years of life with a congenital heart defect. This CDR3 reads CASSLSTLGGNEQFF. The CDR3 DNA follows: TGTGCCAGCAGTTTATCGACCCTGGGCGGGAATGAGCAGTTCTTC.